This T cell receptor (beta chain) was identified in a study of blood T cell repertoires in COVID-19. Germline V lookup: CDR1 SGHRS, CDR2 YFSETQ. The CDR3 is made up of 16 amino acids. The junction had 13 bases not matched to a gene; V was cut back by 4 bases and J by 8 bases. Assay: immunoSEQ multiplex PCR; the TCRdb copy retains only in-frame clones and omits some. The table records 200,000 to 250,000 clones, 75% to 90% of them present only once. V gene TRBV5-1 combines with J gene TRBJ1-4; TRBD1 matches 8 bases. Sequencing input: peripheral blood. The origin of this receptor is a woman aged 25 to 39 who had recovered from COVID-19. CDR3 bases: TGCGCCAGCAGCAGGACAGGGAACCTAGGCGGGGAAAAACTGTTTTTT. This gives the protein CASSRTGNLGGEKLFF.